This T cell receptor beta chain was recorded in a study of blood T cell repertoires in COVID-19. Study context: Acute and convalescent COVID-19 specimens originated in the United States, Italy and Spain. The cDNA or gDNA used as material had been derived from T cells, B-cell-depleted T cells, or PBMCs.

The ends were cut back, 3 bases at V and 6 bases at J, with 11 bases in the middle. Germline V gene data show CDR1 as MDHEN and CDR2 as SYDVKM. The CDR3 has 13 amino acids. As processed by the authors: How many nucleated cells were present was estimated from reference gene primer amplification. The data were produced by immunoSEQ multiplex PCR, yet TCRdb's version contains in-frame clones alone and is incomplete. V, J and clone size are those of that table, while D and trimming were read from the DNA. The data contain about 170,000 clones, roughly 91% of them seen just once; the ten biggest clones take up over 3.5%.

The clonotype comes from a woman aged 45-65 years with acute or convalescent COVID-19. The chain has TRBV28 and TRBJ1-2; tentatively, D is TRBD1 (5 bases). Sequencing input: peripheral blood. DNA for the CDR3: TGTGCCAGCAGTTTCTCAGGGAACGATGGCTACACCTTC. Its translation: CASSFSGNDGYTF.